This T cell receptor beta chain was sequenced in a study of lymphopenia after photon versus proton radiotherapy. Sequenced by immunoSEQ multiplex PCR; TCRdb stores in-frame clones only, minus some. Seen here are about 26,000 clones, around 85% observed once, and the top ten hold roughly 5.2%. Overall study results and limits: Under photons, naive T cells and diversity fell while effector/memory populations rose. After the lymphocyte nadir, photon-treated repertoires showed oligoclonal expansion, especially of CD8+ Temra cells.

With 5 bases removed from V and 5 bases from J, the gap between germline ends came to 13 bases. The CDR3 runs 13 residues. Germline V CDR1 and CDR2: SEHNR, FQNEAQ (reference sequence). This clone turned up a few times. Its cognate antigen is unknown. The chain links TRBV7-9 to TRBJ2-7, with D maybe TRBD1 (6 bases). The receptor's source is a man aged 25 to 40 with gastric cancer. This material consisted of peripheral blood, taken from a patient treated with photon-based radiotherapy. The CDR3 spells CASSLSGHDEQYF. CDR3 nucleotides: TGTGCCAGCAGCCTTTCGGGACACGACGAGCAGTACTTC.